Following are 14 T cell receptor beta chains from one sample sequenced in a study of CD8+ T cells in alopecia areata. Reverse transcribed after extraction, RNA yielded cDNA as the sequencing template. Profiling relied on immunoSEQ multiplex PCR, and the TCRdb table lists in-frame clones only, not all of them. The sample contains about 210,000 clones, approximately 72% of which appear only once. Treatment given: oral pan-JAK inhibitor, 5-10 mg twice daily. The sequencing here drew on CD4+ T cells sorted from blood, taken at approximately week 42, from a patient treated with tofacitinib. The receptors stem from a human donor with alopecia areata.

This chain joins TRBV4-1 and TRBJ1-1, with 8 nucleotides matching TRBD1. The CDR3 runs 15 residues. The V segment lost 2 bases and the J segment 4 bases; nucleotides outside the gene matches: 6. The V gene's germline CDR1 is MGHRA and CDR2 YSYEKL. The CDR3 DNA sequence: TGCGCCAGCAGCCAACAGGGGGCCCTGGGCACTGAAGCTTTCTTT. It translates to CASSQQGALGTEAFF.

This clone was found once. The DNA of the CDR3 is TGTGCCAGCAGTAATCTAGCGGGGGGCTACAATGAGCAGTTCTTC. Amino acid sequence: CASSNLAGGYNEQFF. The chain employs TRBV6-1 and TRBJ2-1, with 11 bases identical to TRBD2. Germline values: CDR1 MNHNS, CDR2 SASEGT. CDR3 size: 15 residues. V trimming: 5 bases; J trimming: 3 bases; junction bases outside the gene matches: 3.

The rearrangement uses TRBV29-1 and TRBJ1-2, with 7 bases fitting TRBD1. This CDR3 comprises 11 residues. J was trimmed by 6 bases and V by 6 bases; bases with no gene match: 4. The germline V gene has CDR1 SQVTM and CDR2 ANQGSEA. Here the CDR3 reads CSVSRGDGYTF. DNA of the CDR3: TGCAGCGTCTCCAGGGGGGATGGCTACACCTTC.

The chain recombines TRBV29-1 with TRBJ2-1; D gene unclear. Germline V CDR1 and CDR2: SQVTM, ANQGSEA. This CDR3 is built from 13 residues. Trimming pared 4 bases from V and 4 bases from J, leaving 11 bases between. The DNA of the CDR3 is TGCAGCGTTGCCAAGGCGCAATACAATGAGCAGTTCTTC. Residues: CSVAKAQYNEQFF.

The V and J genes are TRBV11-3 and TRBJ1-4, with 8 bases fitting TRBD1. The CDR3 sequence is 16 residues long. Germline V gene lookup returns CDR1 SGHNT and CDR2 YENEEA. Losses at the gene ends were 4 bases for V and 5 bases for J; bases not matched to a gene: 9. CDR3 in amino acids: CASSSYGQGGNEKLFF. In DNA, the CDR3 is TGTGCCAGCAGCTCCTACGGACAGGGCGGGAATGAAAAACTGTTTTTT.

The rearrangement uses TRBV13 and TRBJ2-1, with 10 bases matching TRBD1. CDR3 length equals 18 residues. V was clipped by 5 bases and J by 2 bases; unmatched bases: 12. Germline lookup yields CDR1 PRHDT and CDR2 FYEKMQ (reference sequence). The CDR3 loop is CASSQRRGTGATYNEQFF. CDR3 sequence (DNA): TGTGCCAGCAGCCAACGGAGGGGGACAGGGGCCACCTACAATGAGCAGTTCTTC.

The chain uses TRBV5-1 and TRBJ1-1; D is ambiguous. Germline-derived CDR1 and CDR2 are SGHRS and YFSETQ. V was pared by 0 bases and J by 6 bases, with 9 bases between. CDR3 length: 13 amino acids. The CDR3 region is CASSLAGSAEAFF. For the CDR3, the DNA is TGCGCCAGCAGCTTGGCGGGGAGCGCTGAAGCTTTCTTT.

In its sample, this clone was seen once. The chain has TRBV11-3 and TRBJ2-1; D is undetermined. V lost 6 bases and J lost 5, with 11 bases in between. The germline CDR1 and CDR2 sequences are SGHNT and YENEEA. The CDR3 loop spans 13 amino acids. The chain's CDR3 is CASSSNRHNEQFF. The CDR3 nucleotides are TGTGCCAGCAGTTCTAACAGACACAATGAGCAGTTCTTC. The entire variable domain, with the rest obtained from reference TRBV11-3 and TRBJ2-1, is as follows: EAGVVQSPRYKIIEKKQPVAFWCNPISGHNTLYWYLQNLGQGPELLIRYENEEAVDDSQLPKDRFSAERLKGVDSTLKIQPAELGDSAVYLCASSSNRHNEQFFGPGTRLTVL.

CDR3 nucleotide sequence: TGTGCCAGCACTGGGACAGGAAGAAACACTGAAGCTTTCTTT. Residues: CASTGTGRNTEAFF. The chain combines TRBV2 with TRBJ1-1; TRBD1 aligns across 8 bases. CDR3 length: 14 residues. The V gene end was trimmed by 7 bases and the J gene end by 2 bases; junction bases not matched to a gene: 6. Germline-derived CDR1 and CDR2 are SNHLY and FYNNEI.

The chain has TRBV30 and TRBJ1-1, with D tentatively TRBD1 (6 bases). This CDR3 comprises 14 residues. Trimming removed 0 bases from V and 1 base from J, with 9 bases in between. Germline lookup yields CDR1 GTSNPN and CDR2 SVGIG (reference sequence). In DNA, the CDR3 is TGTGCCTGGAGTGTACGGGGGCCGAACACTGAAGCTTTCTTT. Translated, it gives CAWSVRGPNTEAFF.

This chain uses TRBV4-1 with TRBJ2-2; 10 bases fit TRBD1. Germline loops: CDR1 MGHRA, CDR2 YSYEKL. CDR3 length: 17 amino acids. Trimming took 0 bases from V and 3 from J; bases not matched to a gene: 4. CDR3 in amino acids: CASSQEGTGDDTGELFF. CDR3 bases: TGCGCCAGCAGCCAAGAAGGGACAGGGGACGACACCGGGGAGCTGTTTTTT.

The J gene is TRBJ2-1, the V gene TRBV29-1; 14 bases line up with TRBD2. The CDR3 has 16 residues. The germline V gene encodes CDR1 SQVTM and CDR2 ANQGSEA. The V gene end was trimmed by 3 bases and the J gene end by 0 bases; junction bases not matched to a gene: 1. This CDR3 is CSVDGTSGGSYNEQFF. The CDR3 nucleotides are TGCAGCGTTGACGGGACTAGCGGGGGCTCCTACAATGAGCAGTTCTTC.

For this clone: The identical CDR3 is also encoded by other nucleotide sequences in the sample. This rearrangement joins TRBV29-1 to TRBJ1-5; no reliable D call. Germline V lookup: CDR1 SQVTM, CDR2 ANQGSEA. The CDR3 extends over 12 amino acids. V dropped 4 bases and J dropped 0 bases, with 4 bases sitting between them. The CDR3 DNA reads as TGCAGCGTTGGAGATAGCAATCAGCCCCAGCATTTT. Encoded protein: CSVGDSNQPQHF.

This clone appeared a few times. The V call is TRBV6-6, the J call TRBJ1-1; TRBD1 aligns across 7 bases. The CDR3 extends over 15 amino acids. Germline V lookup: CDR1 MNHNY, CDR2 SVGAGI (reference sequence). V shed 2 bases and J 0 bases; nucleotides not matched to a gene: 3. The CDR3 DNA reads TGTGCCAGCAGTTACAGGGGGCAAATGAACACTGAAGCTTTCTTT. As protein: CASSYRGQMNTEAFF.